This TCR beta chain was recorded in a study of blood T cells in healthy people across ages (dated by TCRdb to the mid-2010s). Concerning the study at large: In model experiments, roughly one uniquely barcoded TCR beta cDNA molecule per two T cells was captured by template switching. Age-related changes in TCR beta repertoire diversity were measured in the study by deep sequencing normalized with unique cDNA molecular identifiers. Donors were grouped into four age groups: young (average roughly 17 years), middle-aged (around 39), aged (about 60) and long-lived (82). Donors of different ages were randomly distributed across sequencing lanes to avoid experimental bias. For two donors (one aged 18 to 30 and one aged 80 or older), the study analyzed two additional independent replicas of 1 million unique cDNA reads from the same blood draw. Study-wide conclusions, independent of this receptor: Conclusive comparison of naive and antigen-experienced compartments was prevented by the profiling of bulk unsorted PBMCs. As age increased, observed TCR beta diversity per million T cells dropped in a roughly linear way, and a significant reduction was already evident by age 40. A strong correlation was found between observed TCR beta diversity and the percentage of naive T cells measured by flow cytometry. Total diversity estimates from one million sequenced T cells were considered lower bounds and underestimates. The CMV infection status of donors was not known, potentially confounding age-related changes in expanded clonotypes. Compared with the aged group, more naive CD4+ T cells, fewer expanded clones and increased TCR diversity were shown by the long-lived group, suggesting age selection.

Libraries were constructed by 5' RACE. Reads for this sample came from an Illumina HiSeq 2500. The second PCR ran for roughly 7 to 11 cycles and used a J-beta primer mix along with a sample-barcoded 5' primer. Each TCR beta cDNA molecule received a unique molecular identifier from a template-switch 5' adaptor carrying 12 random nucleotides. Each sample yielded at least 3 million CDR3-containing paired-end reads. First-strand cDNA synthesis was performed from all RNA using the Mint cDNA synthesis kit, with priming by a TRBC-specific oligonucleotide. Following uracil-DNA glycosylase treatment, all cDNA underwent a first 18-cycle PCR with the universal primers M1SS and BC2_uni_R. The authors' analysis ran thus. Each sample was normalized by randomly selecting 1 million high-quality reads, each carrying a distinct molecular identifier. Reads with shared molecular identifiers were discarded instead of being binned into consensus sequences. MiTCR, set to a Q25 quality threshold and the strictest error-elimination algorithm, was used for CDR3 identification, clonotype clustering and error correction. A nonparametric unseen species model with Euler transformation was used to estimate a lower bound on total TCR beta diversity. The public reads were reanalyzed by TCRdb: fastp trimming at Q25, MiXCR alignment, in-frame beta chains only. Identical CDR3 protein sequences are pooled into one entry, listed with their most common genes and DNA. The V and J calls shown here were made by TCRdb, not taken from the authors' results. Recorded for this sample are about 1,400,000 distinct CDR3 sequences; almost 60% of them occurred a single time. The ten largest make up roughly 7% of the sample.

Sequences MDHEN (CDR1) and SYDVKM (CDR2) are obtained from the germline V gene. A distance of 7 bases separates the germline ends of V and J, which lose 6 bases and 4 bases respectively. Inclusive of the bounding cysteine and phenylalanine, the CDR3 is 13 residues long. Here the CDR3 DNA is all that survives: 39 bases in frame from base 1. As concerns this clonotype: This receptor's antigen is unknown. Per-base quality was not reported, and no clone a single base away is much larger than it.

The approximately 39 donors, aged about 6 to 95 years, were systemically healthy Caucasian individuals from Russia. Around 9.8 milliliters of peripheral blood were collected from each donor into EDTA-treated Vacutainer tubes. Ficoll-Paque density-gradient centrifugation was used to isolate PBMCs, with at least 7 million obtained per sample. Total RNA, at least 5 micrograms per sample, was extracted from PBMCs with Trizol reagent. For every donor, an aliquot of PBMCs went through flow cytometry to measure the percentages of naive CD45RAhigh/CD27high T cells. The clonotype originates from a man aged 18 to 30 in good health. The sequence is built from TRBV28 and TRBJ2-6; no D segment can be confidently identified. Input material: blood. The CDR3 protein sequence reads: CASRDLGANVLTF. In nucleotides, the sequence is TGTGCCAGCAGGGACCTCGGGGCCAACGTCCTGACTTTC.